Sequencing of this T cell receptor (beta chain) was carried out in a study of blood T cells in healthy people across ages. A second 7 to 11 cycle PCR used barcoded and J-beta primers. All cDNA molecules were each tagged by a template-switch adaptor with 12 random nucleotides. One entry per CDR3 protein results from TCRdb running MiXCR on the 5' RACE reads. The sample records approximately 1.5 million distinct CDR3 sequences, around 35% being singletons. Per sample, a minimum of 6.5 million PBMCs were isolated. Per the germline V gene, CDR1 is SGHRS and CDR2 is YFSETQ. The junction had 18 bases not matched to a gene; V was cut back by 5 bases and J by 13 bases. The CDR3 totals 15 residues.

Source material: blood. The chain carries TRBV5-1 and TRBJ2-5, with TRBD1 identical over 9 bases. This sequence originates from a woman aged 25-40 years in good health. The CDR3 loop is CASRITGTGSIEWYF. The CDR3, as DNA: TGCGCCAGCAGGATAACCGGGACAGGGTCAATAGAGTGGTACTTC. Looking up the rest from reference TRBV5-1 and TRBJ2-5 gives the full variable domain: KAGVTQTPRYLIKTRGQQVTLSCSPISGHRSVSWYQQTPGQGLQFLFEYFSETQRNKGNFPGRFSGRQFSNSRSEMNVSTLELGDSALYLCASRITGTGSIEWYFGPGTRLLVL.